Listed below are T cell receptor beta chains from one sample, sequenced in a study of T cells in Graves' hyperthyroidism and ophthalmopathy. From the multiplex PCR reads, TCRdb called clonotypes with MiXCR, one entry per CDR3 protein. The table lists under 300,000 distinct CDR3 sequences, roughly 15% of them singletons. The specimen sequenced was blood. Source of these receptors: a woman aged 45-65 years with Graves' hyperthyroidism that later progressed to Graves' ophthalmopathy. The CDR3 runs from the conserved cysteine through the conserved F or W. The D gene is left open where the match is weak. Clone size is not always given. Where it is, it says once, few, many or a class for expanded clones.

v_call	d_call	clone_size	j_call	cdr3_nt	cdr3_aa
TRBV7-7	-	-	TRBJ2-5	TGTGCTAGCAGCCCGACTAGAGGGGAGACCCAGTACTTC	CASSPTRGETQYF
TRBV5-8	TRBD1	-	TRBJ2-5	TGTGCCAGCAGCCTTGGGACAGGAGTTCAAGAGACCCAGTACTTC	CASSLGTGVQETQYF
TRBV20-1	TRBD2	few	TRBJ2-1	TGCAGTGCTAGCGAGTGGGGCGGGAGGAGGCACAATGAGCAGTTCTTC	CSASEWGGRRHNEQFF
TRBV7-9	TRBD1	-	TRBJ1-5	TGTGCCAGCAGCTCGCAGAAGGACAGGGAGGGTACTTTACCCCAGCATTTT	CASSSQKDREGTLPQHF
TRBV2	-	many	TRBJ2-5	-	CASVFGPGIETQYF
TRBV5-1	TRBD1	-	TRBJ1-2	TGCGCCAGCAGCCCCTGGGGAGGACAGGCCGCAGGTGGCTACACCTTC	CASSPWGGQAAGGYTF
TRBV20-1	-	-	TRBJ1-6	TGCAGTGCTAGAGTTCCAGGGAGCTCCTATAATTCACCCCTCCACTTT	CSARVPGSSYNSPLHF
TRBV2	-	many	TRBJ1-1	TGTGCCAGCAGTGGGGGGGGTTCGAACACTGAAGCTTTCTTT	CASSGGGSNTEAFF
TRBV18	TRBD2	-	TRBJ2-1	TGTGCCAGCTCACCGAAACTAGCGGGTGGGGAGCAGTTCTTC	CASSPKLAGGEQFF
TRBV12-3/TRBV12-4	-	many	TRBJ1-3	TGTGCCAGCCGCCGGCGCTCTGGAAACACCATATATTTT	CASRRRSGNTIYF
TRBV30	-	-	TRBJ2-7	TGTGCCTGGAATCTGGGAAGGTCCTACGAGCAGTACTTC	CAWNLGRSYEQYF
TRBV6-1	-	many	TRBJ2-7	TGTGCCAGCAGGAAACAGAGTGGCTCCTACGAGCAGTACTTC	CASRKQSGSYEQYF
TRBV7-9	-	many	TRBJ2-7	TGTGCCAGCAGCCCCACCGGGACTGAAGCCTACGAGCAGTACTTC	CASSPTGTEAYEQYF
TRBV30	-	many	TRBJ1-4	TGTGCCTGGAGTGTAACAGAAAAACTGTTTTTT	CAWSVTEKLFF